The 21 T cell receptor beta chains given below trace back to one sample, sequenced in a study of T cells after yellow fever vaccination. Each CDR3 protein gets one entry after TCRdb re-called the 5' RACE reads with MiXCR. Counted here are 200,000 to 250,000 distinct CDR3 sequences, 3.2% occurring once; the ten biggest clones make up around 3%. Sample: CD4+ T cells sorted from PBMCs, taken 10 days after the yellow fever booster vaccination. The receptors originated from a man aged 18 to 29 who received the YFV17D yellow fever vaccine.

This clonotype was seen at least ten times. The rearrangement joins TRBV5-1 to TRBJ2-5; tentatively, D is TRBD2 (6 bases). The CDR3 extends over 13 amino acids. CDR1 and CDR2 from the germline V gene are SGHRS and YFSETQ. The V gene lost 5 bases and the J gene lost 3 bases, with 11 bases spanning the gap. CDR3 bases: TGCGCCAGCAGTCCTTCGGGGGAAGAGACCCAGTACTTC. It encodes CASSPSGEETQYF. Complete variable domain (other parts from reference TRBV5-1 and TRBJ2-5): KAGVTQTPRYLIKTRGQQVTLSCSPISGHRSVSWYQQTPGQGLQFLFEYFSETQRNKGNFPGRFSGRQFSNSRSEMNVSTLELGDSALYLCASSPSGEETQYFGPGTRLLVL.

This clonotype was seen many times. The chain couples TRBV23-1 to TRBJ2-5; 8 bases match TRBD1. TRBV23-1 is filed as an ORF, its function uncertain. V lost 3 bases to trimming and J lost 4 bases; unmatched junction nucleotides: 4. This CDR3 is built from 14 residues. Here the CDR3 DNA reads TGCGCCAGCAGTCATCGACAGGGGTTAGAGACCCAGTACTTC. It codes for CASSHRQGLETQYF.

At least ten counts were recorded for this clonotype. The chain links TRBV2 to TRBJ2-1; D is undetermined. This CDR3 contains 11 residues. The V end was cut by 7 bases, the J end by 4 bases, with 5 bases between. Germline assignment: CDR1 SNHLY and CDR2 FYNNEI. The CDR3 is CASTRYNEQFF. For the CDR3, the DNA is TGTGCCAGCACTAGATACAATGAGCAGTTCTTC.

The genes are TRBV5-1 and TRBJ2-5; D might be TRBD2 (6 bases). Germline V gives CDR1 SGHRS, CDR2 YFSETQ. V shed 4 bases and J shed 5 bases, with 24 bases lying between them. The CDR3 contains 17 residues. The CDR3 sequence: CASSATAGLAVGETQYF. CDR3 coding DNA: TGCGCCAGCAGCGCCACGGCGGGACTGGCGGTGGGGGAGACCCAGTACTTC.

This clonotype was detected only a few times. The CDR3: CASTMYGETQYF. CDR3 nucleotide sequence: TGTGCCAGCACCATGTACGGAGAGACCCAGTACTTC. V is TRBV12-3 or TRBV12-4 and J is TRBJ2-5; D remains ambiguous. The V and J ends lost 7 bases and 4 bases respectively, with 10 bases between them. The CDR3 covers 12 residues.

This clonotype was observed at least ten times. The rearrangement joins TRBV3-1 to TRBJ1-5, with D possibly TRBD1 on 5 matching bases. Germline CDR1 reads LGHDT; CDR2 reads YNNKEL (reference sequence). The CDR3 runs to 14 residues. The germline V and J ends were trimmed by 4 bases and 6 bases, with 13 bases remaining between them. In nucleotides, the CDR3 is TGTGCCAGCAGCCTATTGGGGGAAGGTCAGCCCCAGCATTTT. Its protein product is CASSLLGEGQPQHF.

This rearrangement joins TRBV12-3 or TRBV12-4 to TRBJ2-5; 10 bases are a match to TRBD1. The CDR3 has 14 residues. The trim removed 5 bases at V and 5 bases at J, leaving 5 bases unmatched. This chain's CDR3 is CASSRQGAPETQYF. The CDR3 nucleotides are TGTGCCAGCAGTCGACAGGGGGCACCGGAGACCCAGTACTTC.

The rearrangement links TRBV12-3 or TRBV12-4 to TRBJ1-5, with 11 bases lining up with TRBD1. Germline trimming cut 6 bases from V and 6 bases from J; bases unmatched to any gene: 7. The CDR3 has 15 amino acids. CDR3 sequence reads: CASRRGTGGSQPQHF. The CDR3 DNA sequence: TGTGCCAGCAGACGAGGGACAGGGGGAAGTCAGCCCCAGCATTTT.

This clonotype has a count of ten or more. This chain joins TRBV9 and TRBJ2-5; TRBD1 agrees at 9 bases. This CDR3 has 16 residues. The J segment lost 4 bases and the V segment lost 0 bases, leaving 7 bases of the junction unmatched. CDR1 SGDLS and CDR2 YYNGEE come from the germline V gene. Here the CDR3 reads CASSVGLGTGLETQYF. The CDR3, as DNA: TGTGCCAGCAGCGTAGGTCTGGGGACAGGGCTAGAGACCCAGTACTTC.

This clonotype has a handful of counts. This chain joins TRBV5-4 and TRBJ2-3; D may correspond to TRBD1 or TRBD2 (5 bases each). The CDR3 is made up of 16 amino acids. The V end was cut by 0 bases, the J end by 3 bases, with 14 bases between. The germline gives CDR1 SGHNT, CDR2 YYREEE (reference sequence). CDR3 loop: CASSLGGRGVTDTQYF. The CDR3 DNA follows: TGTGCCAGCAGCTTGGGGGGAAGGGGAGTGACAGATACGCAGTATTTT.

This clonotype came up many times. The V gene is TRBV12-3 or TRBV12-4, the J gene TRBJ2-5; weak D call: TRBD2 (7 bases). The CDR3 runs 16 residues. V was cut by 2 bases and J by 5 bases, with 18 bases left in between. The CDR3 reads CASSLLAGGPWETQYF. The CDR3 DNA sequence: TGTGCCAGCAGTTTACTGGCCGGGGGGCCTTGGGAGACCCAGTACTTC.

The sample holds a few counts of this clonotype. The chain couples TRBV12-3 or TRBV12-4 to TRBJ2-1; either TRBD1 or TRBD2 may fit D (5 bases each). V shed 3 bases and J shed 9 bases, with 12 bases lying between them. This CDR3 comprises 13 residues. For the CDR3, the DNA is TGTGCCAGCAGTTTGAGTGCAGGGACTGAGCAGTTCTTC. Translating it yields CASSLSAGTEQFF.

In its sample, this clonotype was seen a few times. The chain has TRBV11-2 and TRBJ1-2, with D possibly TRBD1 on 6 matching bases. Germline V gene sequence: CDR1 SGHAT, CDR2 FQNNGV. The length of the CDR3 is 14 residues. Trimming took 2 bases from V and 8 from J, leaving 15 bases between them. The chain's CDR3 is CASSLSSRGDGYTF. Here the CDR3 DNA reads TGTGCCAGCAGCTTATCCTCAAGGGGGGACGGCTACACCTTC.

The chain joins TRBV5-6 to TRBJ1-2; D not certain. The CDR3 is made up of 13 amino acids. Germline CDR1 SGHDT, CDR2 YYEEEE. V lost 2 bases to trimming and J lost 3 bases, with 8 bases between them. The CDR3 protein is CASSLGSYYGYTF. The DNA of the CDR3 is TGTGCCAGCAGCTTAGGGTCTTACTATGGCTACACCTTC.

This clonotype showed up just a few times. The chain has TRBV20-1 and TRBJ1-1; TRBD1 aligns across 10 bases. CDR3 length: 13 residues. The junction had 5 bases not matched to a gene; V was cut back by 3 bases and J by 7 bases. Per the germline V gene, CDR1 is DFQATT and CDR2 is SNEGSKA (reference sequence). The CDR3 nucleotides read TGCAGTGCTAGGTATCGGGACAGGGGTGAAGCTTTCTTT. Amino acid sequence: CSARYRDRGEAFF.

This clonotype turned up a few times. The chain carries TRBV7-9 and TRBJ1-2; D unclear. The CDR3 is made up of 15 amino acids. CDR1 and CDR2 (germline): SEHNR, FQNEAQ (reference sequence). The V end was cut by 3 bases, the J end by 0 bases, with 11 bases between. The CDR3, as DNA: TGTGCCAGCAGCTTTGCTGGCCCAGCTAACTATGGCTACACCTTC. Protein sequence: CASSFAGPANYGYTF.

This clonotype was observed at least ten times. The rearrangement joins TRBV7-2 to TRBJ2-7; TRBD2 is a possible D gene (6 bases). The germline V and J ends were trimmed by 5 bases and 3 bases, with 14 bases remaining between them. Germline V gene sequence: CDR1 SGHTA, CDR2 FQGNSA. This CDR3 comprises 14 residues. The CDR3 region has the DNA TGTGCCAGCAGCCAGGGACTCGTATACTACGAGCAGTACTTC. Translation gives CASSQGLVYYEQYF.

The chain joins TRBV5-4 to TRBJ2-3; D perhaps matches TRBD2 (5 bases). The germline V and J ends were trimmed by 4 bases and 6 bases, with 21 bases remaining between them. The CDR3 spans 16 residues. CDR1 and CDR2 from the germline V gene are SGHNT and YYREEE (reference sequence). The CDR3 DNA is TGTGCCAGCAGCCCGTCTTTGGGAAGCGGTTCGGATACGCAGTATTTT. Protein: CASSPSLGSGSDTQYF.

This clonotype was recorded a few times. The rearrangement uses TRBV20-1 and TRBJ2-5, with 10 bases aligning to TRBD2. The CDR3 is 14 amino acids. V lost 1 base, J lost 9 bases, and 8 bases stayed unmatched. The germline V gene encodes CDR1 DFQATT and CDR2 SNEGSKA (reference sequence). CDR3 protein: CSARGGSGGRAQYF. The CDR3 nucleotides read TGCAGTGCTAGAGGGGGTAGCGGGGGGAGGGCCCAGTACTTC.

CDR3 nucleotide sequence: TGTGCCAGCAGTCTAAGGACAGGAGCCTACGAGCAGTACTTC. It specifies CASSLRTGAYEQYF. The rearrangement uses TRBV6-6 and TRBJ2-7, with 7 nucleotides matching TRBD1. Germline-derived CDR1 and CDR2 are MNHNY and SVGAGI (reference sequence). V was pared by 5 bases and J by 2 bases, with 6 bases of the junction left unmatched. The CDR3 contains 14 residues.

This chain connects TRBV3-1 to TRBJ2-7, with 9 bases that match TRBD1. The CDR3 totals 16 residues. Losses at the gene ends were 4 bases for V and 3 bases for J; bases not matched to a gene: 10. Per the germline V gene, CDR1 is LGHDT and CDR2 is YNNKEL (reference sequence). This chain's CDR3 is CASSPFRTGDLYEQYV. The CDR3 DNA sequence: TGTGCCAGCAGCCCATTCCGGACAGGGGACCTCTACGAGCAGTACGTC.